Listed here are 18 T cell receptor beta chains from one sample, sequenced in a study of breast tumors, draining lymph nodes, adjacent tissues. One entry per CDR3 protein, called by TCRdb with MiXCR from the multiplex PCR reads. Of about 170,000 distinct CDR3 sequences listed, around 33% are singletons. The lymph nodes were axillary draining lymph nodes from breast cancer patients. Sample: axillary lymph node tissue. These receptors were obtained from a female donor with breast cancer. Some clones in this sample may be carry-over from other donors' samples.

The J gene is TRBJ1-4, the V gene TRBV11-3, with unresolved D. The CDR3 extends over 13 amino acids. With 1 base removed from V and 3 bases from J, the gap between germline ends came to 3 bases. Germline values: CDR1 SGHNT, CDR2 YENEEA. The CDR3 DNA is TGTGCCAGCAGCTTAGGGGCTAATGAAAAACTGTTTTTT. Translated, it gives CASSLGANEKLFF.

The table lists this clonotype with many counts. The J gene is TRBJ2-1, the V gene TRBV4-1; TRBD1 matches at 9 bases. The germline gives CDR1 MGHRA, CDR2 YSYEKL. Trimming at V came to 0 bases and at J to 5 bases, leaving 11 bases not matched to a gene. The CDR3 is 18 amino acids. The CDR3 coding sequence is TGCGCCAGCAGCCAAGATATTGGTGGGGACAGGGCAGACAATGAGCAGTTCTTC. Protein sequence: CASSQDIGGDRADNEQFF.

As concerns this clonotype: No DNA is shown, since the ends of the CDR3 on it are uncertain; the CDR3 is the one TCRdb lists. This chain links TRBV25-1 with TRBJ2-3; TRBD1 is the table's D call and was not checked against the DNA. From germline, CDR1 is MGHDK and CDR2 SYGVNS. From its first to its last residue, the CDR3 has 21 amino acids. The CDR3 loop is CASSFYICSAQTGIDTDTQYF.

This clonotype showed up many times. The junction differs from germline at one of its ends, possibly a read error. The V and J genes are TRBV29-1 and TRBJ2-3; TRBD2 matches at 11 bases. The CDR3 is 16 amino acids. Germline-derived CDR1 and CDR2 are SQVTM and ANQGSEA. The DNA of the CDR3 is TGCAGCGTTGACCTGTTGTCTAGCGGGGGGAGGGATACGCGGTATTTT. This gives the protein CSVDLLSSGGRDTRYF.

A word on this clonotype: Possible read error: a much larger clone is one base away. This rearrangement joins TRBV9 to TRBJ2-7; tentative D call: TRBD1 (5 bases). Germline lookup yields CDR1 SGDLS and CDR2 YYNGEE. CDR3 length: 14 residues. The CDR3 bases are TGTGCCAGCAGCGCCGAGGACATAGATTACGAGCAGTCCTTC. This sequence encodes CASSAEDIDYEQSF.

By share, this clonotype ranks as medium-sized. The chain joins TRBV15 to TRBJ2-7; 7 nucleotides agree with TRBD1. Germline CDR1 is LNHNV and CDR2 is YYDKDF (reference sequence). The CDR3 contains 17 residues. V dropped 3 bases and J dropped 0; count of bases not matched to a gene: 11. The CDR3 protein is CATSSISVTGSSYEQYF. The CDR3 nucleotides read TGTGCCACCAGCAGCATTTCCGTGACAGGGTCCTCCTACGAGCAGTACTTC.

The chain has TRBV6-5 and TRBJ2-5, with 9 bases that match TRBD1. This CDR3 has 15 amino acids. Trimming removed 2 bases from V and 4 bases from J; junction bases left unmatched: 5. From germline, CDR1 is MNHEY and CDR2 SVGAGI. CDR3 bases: TGTGCCAGCAGTTACACAGGGGGCTCGGGAGAGACCCAGTACTTC. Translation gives CASSYTGGSGETQYF.

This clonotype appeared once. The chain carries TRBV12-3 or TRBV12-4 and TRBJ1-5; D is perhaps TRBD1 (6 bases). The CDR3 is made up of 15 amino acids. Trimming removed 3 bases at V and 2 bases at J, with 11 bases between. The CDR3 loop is CASSFRGSGNQPQHF. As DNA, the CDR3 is TGTGCCAGCAGTTTCAGGGGAAGTGGCAATCAGCCCCAGCATTTT.

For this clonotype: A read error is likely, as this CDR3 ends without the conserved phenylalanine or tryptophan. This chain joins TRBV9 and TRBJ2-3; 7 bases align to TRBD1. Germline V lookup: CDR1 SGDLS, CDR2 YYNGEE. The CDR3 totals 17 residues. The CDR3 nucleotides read TGTGCCAGCAGCGTAGGGAAAGGTTTGGCGAGGACAGGTACGCAGTATCTT. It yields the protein CASSVGKGLARTGTQYL.

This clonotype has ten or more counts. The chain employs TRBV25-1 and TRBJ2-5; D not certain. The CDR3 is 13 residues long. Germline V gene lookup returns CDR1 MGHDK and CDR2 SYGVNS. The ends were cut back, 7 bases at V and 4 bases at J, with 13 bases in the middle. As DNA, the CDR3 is TGTGCCAGCAAAAGGGCCAACCTAGAGACCCAGTACTTC. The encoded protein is CASKRANLETQYF.

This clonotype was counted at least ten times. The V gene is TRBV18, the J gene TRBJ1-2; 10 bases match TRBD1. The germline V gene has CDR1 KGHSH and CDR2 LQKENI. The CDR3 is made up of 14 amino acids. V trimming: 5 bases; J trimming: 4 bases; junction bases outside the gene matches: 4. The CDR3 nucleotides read TGTGCCAGCTCATCGACAGGGGGCGCCTATGGCTACACCTTC. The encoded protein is CASSSTGGAYGYTF.

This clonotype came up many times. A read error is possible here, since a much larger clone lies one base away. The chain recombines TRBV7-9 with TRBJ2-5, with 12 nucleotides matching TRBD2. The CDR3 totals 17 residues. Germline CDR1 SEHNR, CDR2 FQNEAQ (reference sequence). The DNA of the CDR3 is TGTGCCAGCAGCCCCCGGACTAGCGGGATCGATGCAGAGCCCCAGTACTTC. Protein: CASSPRTSGIDAEPQYF.

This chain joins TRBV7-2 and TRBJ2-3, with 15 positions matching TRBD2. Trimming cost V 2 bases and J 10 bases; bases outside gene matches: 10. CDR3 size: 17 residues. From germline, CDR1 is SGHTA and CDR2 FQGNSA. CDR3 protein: CASSLTGTSGRTEPQYF. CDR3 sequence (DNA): TGTGCCAGCAGCTTAACCGGGACTAGCGGGAGGACAGAACCGCAGTATTTT.

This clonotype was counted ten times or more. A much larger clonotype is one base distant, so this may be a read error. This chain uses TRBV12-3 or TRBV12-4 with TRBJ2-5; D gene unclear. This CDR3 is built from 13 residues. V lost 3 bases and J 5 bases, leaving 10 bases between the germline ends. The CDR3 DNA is TGTGCCAGCAGTTTCTTAGGGTCGGAGACCCAGTACTTC. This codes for CASSFLGSETQYF.

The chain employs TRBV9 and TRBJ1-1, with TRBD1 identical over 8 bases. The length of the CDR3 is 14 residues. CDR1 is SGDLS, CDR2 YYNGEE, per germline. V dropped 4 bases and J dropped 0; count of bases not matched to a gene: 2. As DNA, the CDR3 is TGTGCCAGCAGCCAGGGGGCATTGAACACTGAAGCTTTCTTT. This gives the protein CASSQGALNTEAFF.

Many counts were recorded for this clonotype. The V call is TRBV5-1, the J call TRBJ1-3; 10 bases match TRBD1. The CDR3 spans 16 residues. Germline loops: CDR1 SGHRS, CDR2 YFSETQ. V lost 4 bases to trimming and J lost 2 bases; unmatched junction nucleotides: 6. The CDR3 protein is CASSAGQGFPGNTIYF. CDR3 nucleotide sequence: TGCGCCAGCAGCGCGGGACAGGGGTTTCCTGGAAACACCATATATTTT.

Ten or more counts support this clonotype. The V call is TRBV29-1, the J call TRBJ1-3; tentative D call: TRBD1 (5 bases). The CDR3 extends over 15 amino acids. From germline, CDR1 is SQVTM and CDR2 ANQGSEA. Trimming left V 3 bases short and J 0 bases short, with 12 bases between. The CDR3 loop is CSVETATISGNTIYF. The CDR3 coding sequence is TGCAGCGTTGAGACAGCTACTATCTCTGGAAACACCATATATTTT.

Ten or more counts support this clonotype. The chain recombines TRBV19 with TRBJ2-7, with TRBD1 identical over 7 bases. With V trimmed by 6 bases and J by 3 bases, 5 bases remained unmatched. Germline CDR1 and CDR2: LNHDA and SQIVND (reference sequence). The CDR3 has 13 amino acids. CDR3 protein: CASRGQAHYEQYF. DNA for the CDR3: TGTGCCAGTAGAGGACAGGCTCACTACGAGCAGTACTTC.